The rows below give T cell receptor beta chains drawn from one sample of a study of patients and donors after allogeneic stem cell transplantation. TCRdb ran MiXCR on the RT-PCR reads and lists one entry per CDR3 protein. The sample contains 150,000 to 200,000 distinct CDR3 sequences, around 30% of which appear only once. The sequencing input was blood, either unsorted or a sorted T cell fraction (not recorded which). Every receptor here comes from a human donor who was either an allogeneic HSCT recipient or a stem cell or donor lymphocyte infusion donor (not recorded which). It is not recorded whose cells these are; they may come from a transplant donor. CDR3s include the opening cysteine and the closing phenylalanine or tryptophan. D genes are given only for firm matches. The size field is filled for only some rows; it gives once, few, many or a size class.

j_call	clone_size	v_call	d_call	cdr3_nt	cdr3_aa
TRBJ2-7	-	TRBV27	TRBD2	TGTGCCAGCAGCCATAGCGGGCCGGCCTACGAGCAGTACTTC	CASSHSGPAYEQYF
TRBJ1-1	few	TRBV4-1	-	TGCGCCAGCAGCCGCACCGGGACCCTTGAAGCTTTCTTT	CASSRTGTLEAFF
TRBJ1-2	-	TRBV30	-	TGTGCCTGGAGTGTAGTAACGGGGAGTGGCTACACCTTC	CAWSVVTGSGYTF
TRBJ2-7	many	TRBV29-1	TRBD2	TGCAGCGTTGACGGGGCTAGCGGGAGCTACGAGCAGTACTTC	CSVDGASGSYEQYF
TRBJ2-3	-	TRBV5-1	TRBD2	TGCGCCAGCAGCCCTCTCGGCGCGGGAGGGCAGGATACGCAGTATTTT	CASSPLGAGGQDTQYF
TRBJ2-3	-	TRBV5-4	-	TGTGCCAGCAGCTTGGCGGGGCGTACCCGCACAGATACGCAGTATTTT	CASSLAGRTRTDTQYF
TRBJ2-2	-	TRBV28	-	TGTGCCAGCACCACAGAGGGGTTGTCCGGGGAGCTGTTTTTT	CASTTEGLSGELFF
TRBJ1-6	-	TRBV7-9	-	TGTGCCAGCAGCCGGGGCTCCAATTCACCCCTCCACTTT	CASSRGSNSPLHF
TRBJ1-1	-	TRBV18	TRBD1	TGTGCCGCGAAGTCGGGACAGTTACATTCTGAAGCTTTCTTT	CAAKSGQLHSEAFF
TRBJ1-2	-	TRBV29-1	-	TGCAGCGTTGGGAGGCAGGGCTTCTATGGCTACACCTTC	CSVGRQGFYGYTF
TRBJ1-1	once	TRBV12-3/TRBV12-4	-	TGTGCCAGCACCCAGGCATGGCCTACTGAAGCTTTCTTT	CASTQAWPTEAFF
TRBJ2-7	few	TRBV9	-	TGTGCCAGCAGCGTAGGCGACAGGAGCTCCTACGAGCAGTACTTC	CASSVGDRSSYEQYF
TRBJ1-2	many	TRBV20-1	-	TGCAGTGCCTCAGGACGGGAGGGCTACACCTTC	CSASGREGYTF
TRBJ2-7	few	TRBV11-1	TRBD1	TGTGCCAGCGCGGACAGGGGATACGAGCAGTACTTC	CASADRGYEQYF
TRBJ2-1	-	TRBV30	-	TGTGCCTGGAGTGGCCTCGGGGGCTCCTACAATGAGCAGTTCTTC	CAWSGLGGSYNEQFF
TRBJ2-1	many	TRBV27	TRBD2	TGTGCCAGCAGTCCCATACGGACTAGCGGGAGCCACAATGAGCAGTTCTTC	CASSPIRTSGSHNEQFF
TRBJ1-1	-	TRBV6-5	TRBD1	TGTGCCAGCAGCCGACGACAGGGAGGAAGGACTGAAGCTTTCTTT	CASSRRQGGRTEAFF
TRBJ1-6	many	TRBV6-5	-	TGTGCCAGCAGATATGACGACCGGGATCGCTCCTATAATTCACCCCTCCACTTT	CASRYDDRDRSYNSPLHF
TRBJ2-3	few	TRBV11-2	TRBD2	TGTGCCAGCAGCTTACTAGCGGGTGGTGGGGATACGCAGTATTTT	CASSLLAGGGDTQYF
TRBJ1-6	-	TRBV28	-	TGTGCCAGCACCCCCCCAAGGGGCCATAATTCACCCCTCCACTTT	CASTPPRGHNSPLHF
TRBJ1-1	many	TRBV29-1	-	TGCAGCGGCGACAGACACCGGAACACTGAAGCTTTCTTT	CSGDRHRNTEAFF
TRBJ2-3	-	TRBV20-1	-	TGCAGTGCCCCGACTAGGACAGATACGCAGTATTTT	CSAPTRTDTQYF
TRBJ1-1	many	TRBV10-3	TRBD1	TGTGCCATTAGAGCCGGGACAGGGAATCCCATCGCTGAAGCTTTCTTT	CAIRAGTGNPIAEAFF
TRBJ2-4	-	TRBV27	TRBD2	TGTGCCAGCAGTGCAAGGACTAGCCTACTAGCCAAAAACATTCAGTACTTC	CASSARTSLLAKNIQYF
TRBJ2-7	-	TRBV4-2	TRBD2	TGTGCCAGCAGCCAAGCCGGGCTAGCGGAGATCTCCTACGAGCAGTACTTC	CASSQAGLAEISYEQYF
TRBJ2-7	few	TRBV28	TRBD1	TGTGCCAGCAGTTTCCTTACGGGACAGGATTTCTACGAGCAGTACTTC	CASSFLTGQDFYEQYF
TRBJ1-1	few	TRBV12-3/TRBV12-4	TRBD1	TGTGCCAGCAGTGGTGACAGGGGGGCGAACACTGAAGCTTTCTTT	CASSGDRGANTEAFF
TRBJ2-1	few	TRBV7-9	-	TGTGCCAGCAGCTTCCGTCACAACAATGAGCAGTTCTTC	CASSFRHNNEQFF
TRBJ1-6	-	TRBV20-1	TRBD1	TGCAGTGCGGGACAGGGCGCCAATTCACCCCTCCACTTT	CSAGQGANSPLHF
TRBJ1-2	-	TRBV7-2	-	TGTGCCAGCAGCTTACAGGGCCGGGACTATGGCTACACCTTC	CASSLQGRDYGYTF
TRBJ1-4	few	TRBV7-6	-	TGTGCCAGCAGCCCTCAGGGATCTGACGAAAAACTGTTTTTT	CASSPQGSDEKLFF
TRBJ2-7	few	TRBV6-5	TRBD2	TGTGCCAGCAGTTACTCGCCGGGACTAGCGGGAGTTTTCCACGAGCAGTACTTC	CASSYSPGLAGVFHEQYF
TRBJ1-1	few	TRBV7-8	-	TGTGCCAGCAGCTTCTCCAGGGCGGACACTGAAGCTTTCTTT	CASSFSRADTEAFF
TRBJ1-5	few	TRBV20-1	-	TGCAGTGCCTTATGGCAGGGAGGATCCAATCAGCCCCAGCATTTT	CSALWQGGSNQPQHF
TRBJ1-5	many	TRBV12-3/TRBV12-4	-	TGTGCCAGCAGTCCCCGGGAAGGACGGGATCAGCCCCAGCATTTT	CASSPREGRDQPQHF
TRBJ2-4	few	TRBV12-3/TRBV12-4	-	TGTGCCAGCAGGCGAGAGGGGAAGATAAACATTCAGTACTTC	CASRREGKINIQYF
TRBJ2-1	-	TRBV6-5	-	TGTGCCAGCAGTTACAGAACCCCGGATGAGCAGTTCTTC	CASSYRTPDEQFF
TRBJ2-5	-	TRBV27	TRBD1	TGTGCCAGCAGTCCCTGGACAGGGGAAAGGTCCCAGTACTTC	CASSPWTGERSQYF
TRBJ1-1	many	TRBV4-3	-	TGCGCCAGCAGCCCCTTCCAAGGGCAGGGCGGAACTGAAGCTTTCTTT	CASSPFQGQGGTEAFF
TRBJ2-7	-	TRBV6-5	TRBD1	TGTGCCAGCAGTTACTCGCAGGGACAGGGTTACGAGCAGTACTTC	CASSYSQGQGYEQYF
TRBJ2-7	few	TRBV10-3	TRBD2	TGTGCCATCAGTGAGTCGTTTTTCGGTAGCGGGAGGGCTATATACGAGCAGTACTTC	CAISESFFGSGRAIYEQYF
TRBJ2-7	few	TRBV7-9	TRBD2	TGTGCCAGCAGCTCCGAGCGGGAGTGGGGCTACGAGCAGTACTTC	CASSSEREWGYEQYF
TRBJ2-1	-	TRBV7-2	TRBD1	TGTGCCAGCAGCTCCAGGGGGTATGAGCAGTTCTTC	CASSSRGYEQFF